A single sample is the source of the 20 T cell receptor beta chains below, sequenced in a study of blood T cells in healthy people across ages. A second 7 to 11 cycle PCR used barcoded and J-beta primers. Via MiXCR, TCRdb re-called the 5' RACE reads, giving one row per CDR3 protein. The sample comprises around 500,000 distinct CDR3 sequences, about 27% of which are singletons, and roughly 3.5% rests with the top ten. The sample was also reused in another study, on T cells of mothers and their children.

The specimen sequenced was blood. Receptor source: a boy under 10 years old in good health.

This clonotype has only a few counts. This chain connects TRBV29-1 to TRBJ2-7, with D uncertain. This CDR3 contains 14 residues. V lost 3 bases and J 1 base, leaving 13 bases between the germline ends. The V gene's germline CDR1 is SQVTM and CDR2 ANQGSEA. The CDR3 DNA is TGCAGCGTTGAGGTGGCAGATTCATCCTACGAGCAGTACTTC. Translated: CSVEVADSSYEQYF.

This rearrangement joins TRBV20-1 to TRBJ2-5; D possibly corresponds to TRBD2 (5 bases). Germline V gene lookup returns CDR1 DFQATT and CDR2 SNEGSKA (reference sequence). Trimming took off 5 bases at V and 2 bases at J, with 18 bases between the two ends. The CDR3 is 15 amino acids. CDR3 DNA sequence: TGCAGTGCTTGGGTTTCCGGGGATATACAAGAGACCCAGTACTTC. Translating it yields CSAWVSGDIQETQYF.

This clonotype was seen a single time. The chain carries TRBV28 and TRBJ1-2, with 7 bases identical to TRBD1. CDR1 is MDHEN, CDR2 SYDVKM, per germline. Trimming took 6 bases from V and 4 from J; bases not matched to a gene: 8. The CDR3 is 14 residues long. The CDR3: CASSDRAKSYGYTF. CDR3 nucleotides: TGTGCCAGCAGCGACAGGGCGAAAAGCTATGGCTACACCTTC.

This clonotype showed up just a few times. V is TRBV7-9 and J is TRBJ2-7, with TRBD1 matching over 9 bases. Trimming at V came to 4 bases and at J to 3 bases, leaving 4 bases not matched to a gene. The germline V gene encodes CDR1 SEHNR and CDR2 FQNEAQ (reference sequence). The CDR3 is 14 residues long. The CDR3 nucleotides read TGTGCCAGCAGCTCGAGGGACAGGGACTACGAGCAGTACTTC. Translating it yields CASSSRDRDYEQYF.

This clonotype showed up just a few times. The gene calls are TRBV20-1 and TRBJ2-4; no definite D call. The V gene's germline CDR1 is DFQATT and CDR2 SNEGSKA (reference sequence). The CDR3 spans 13 residues. Between the trimmed V and J ends, which lost 1 base and 0 bases, there was a span of 4 bases. The CDR3 sequence is CSARAGAKNIQYF. CDR3 sequence (DNA): TGCAGTGCTAGAGCGGGAGCCAAAAACATTCAGTACTTC.

This chain connects TRBV6-1 to TRBJ2-5; no reliable D call. The V and J ends lost 4 bases and 1 base respectively, with 16 bases between them. CDR1 is MNHNS, CDR2 SASEGT, per germline. The CDR3 spans 16 residues. CDR3 nucleotides: TGTGCCAGCAGTGTAGAAGAGATCGGCTCCCAAGAGACCCAGTACTTC. This sequence encodes CASSVEEIGSQETQYF.

The rearrangement uses TRBV7-6 and TRBJ2-1; D ambiguous. Trimming cost V 6 bases and J 0 bases, with 15 bases left between them. The CDR3 extends over 16 amino acids. CDR1 and CDR2 from the germline V gene are SGHVS and FNYEAQ. CDR3: CASRRTPLSSYNEQFF. The CDR3 DNA reads as TGTGCCAGCAGACGTACCCCCTTGAGCTCCTACAATGAGCAGTTCTTC.

The chain employs TRBV7-2 and TRBJ2-7; 8 nucleotides line up with TRBD2. V lost 5 bases to trimming and J lost 5 bases; unmatched junction nucleotides: 17. Germline V CDR1 and CDR2: SGHTA, FQGNSA. The CDR3 extends over 17 amino acids. The CDR3 loop is CASSPLTPGLEAHEQYF. CDR3 DNA: TGTGCCAGCAGCCCTTTAACCCCGGGACTAGAGGCCCACGAGCAGTACTTC.

The chain uses TRBV7-9 and TRBJ2-2; tentatively, D is TRBD2 (5 bases). Between the trimmed V and J ends, which lost 5 bases and 6 bases, there was a span of 13 bases. Germline loops: CDR1 SEHNR, CDR2 FQNEAQ (reference sequence). The CDR3 consists of 14 residues. Here the CDR3 reads CASSIRESPGELFF. Written as DNA, the CDR3 is TGTGCCAGCAGCATTAGGGAGAGCCCCGGGGAGCTGTTTTTT.

This clonotype appeared a few times. The rearrangement uses TRBV15 and TRBJ2-5; D uncertain. V was pared by 0 bases and J by 4 bases, with 6 bases between. The CDR3 loop spans 13 amino acids. Germline assignment: CDR1 LNHNV and CDR2 YYDKDF (reference sequence). The CDR3 DNA reads as TGTGCCACCAGCAGAGATGGGCGAGAGACCCAGTACTTC. Protein: CATSRDGRETQYF.

The chain joins TRBV5-1 to TRBJ1-5, with TRBD1 matching 7 bases. The V and J ends lost 0 bases and 5 bases, in that order; junction bases with no gene match: 5. There are 15 residues in the CDR3. Per germline, CDR1 SGHRS and CDR2 YFSETQ. CDR3: CASSLGQGNYQPQHF. The CDR3 nucleotides read TGCGCCAGCAGCTTGGGACAGGGAAATTATCAGCCCCAGCATTTT.

About this clonotype: One junction end disagrees with the germline gene, perhaps due to a read error. The genes are TRBV29-1 and TRBJ2-5; either TRBD1 or TRBD2 may fit D (5 bases each). Germline CDR1 SQVTM, CDR2 ANQGSEA. The CDR3 has 14 amino acids. The CDR3 here is CSVEGWDGQEAQYF. For the CDR3, the DNA is TGCAGCGTTGAAGGTTGGGACGGACAAGAGGCCCAGTACTTC.

The genes are TRBV4-2 and TRBJ1-5, with 9 bases identical to TRBD1. J lost 4 bases, V lost 5 bases, and 3 bases had no gene match. Germline values: CDR1 LGHNA, CDR2 YNFKEQ. The CDR3 contains 14 residues. The CDR3 sequence: CASSEQGANQPQHF. CDR3 coding DNA: TGTGCCAGCAGCGAACAGGGGGCAAATCAGCCCCAGCATTTT.

This clonotype was counted only a few times. The chain joins TRBV18 to TRBJ2-5; D may be TRBD2 (6 bases). This CDR3 has 13 amino acids. Trimming left V 3 bases short and J 11 bases short, with 16 bases between. Germline V CDR1 and CDR2: KGHSH, LQKENI. CDR3 DNA: TGTGCCAGCTCACCGGGACCTACGGGGGAGCAGTACTTC. This encodes CASSPGPTGEQYF.

This rearrangement joins TRBV15 to TRBJ2-7; no clear D. CDR3 length: 14 amino acids. CDR1 is LNHNV, CDR2 YYDKDF, per germline (reference sequence). V lost 4 bases and J 3 bases, leaving 13 bases between the germline ends. CDR3 sequence: CATSIGSGIYEQYF. The CDR3 DNA reads as TGTGCCACCAGCATAGGAAGTGGAATCTACGAGCAGTACTTC.

This clonotype was counted once. This likely comes from a read error, as the CDR3 has no conserved phenylalanine or tryptophan at its end. The chain is built from TRBV7-9 and TRBJ2-7; tentatively, D is TRBD1 (6 bases). The CDR3 spans 14 residues. Germline CDR1 SEHNR, CDR2 FQNEAQ (reference sequence). Trimming stripped 1 base from V and 3 bases from J, with 10 bases between. CDR3 nucleotides: TGTGCCAGCAGCTTAGGAGGGACACTCTACGAGCAGTACCTC. Its protein is CASSLGGTLYEQYL.

V usage is TRBV3-1 and J usage is TRBJ2-2; no reliable D call. The CDR3 spans 13 residues. CDR1 and CDR2 (germline): LGHDT, YNNKEL (reference sequence). V lost 2 bases and J 5 bases, leaving 6 bases between the germline ends. Here the CDR3 reads CASSQTVTGELFF. As DNA, the CDR3 is TGTGCCAGCAGCCAAACAGTAACCGGGGAGCTGTTTTTT.

Remarks on this clonotype: A much larger clone lies one base from this, so it may be a read error. The chain is built from TRBV6-5 and TRBJ2-5; 8 bases align to TRBD1. The CDR3 loop spans 12 amino acids. After removal of 8 bases from V and 5 bases from J, the junction contained 4 bases not matched to a gene. The germline V gene has CDR1 MNHEY and CDR2 SVGAGI. The CDR3 spells CASGQGGETQYF. The CDR3 nucleotides are TGTGCCAGCGGACAGGGCGGGGAGACCCAGTACTTC.

This clonotype has only a few counts. V is TRBV3-1 and J is TRBJ1-1, with D possibly matching TRBD1 (6 bases). Between the trimmed V and J ends, which lost 0 bases and 4 bases, there was a span of 6 bases. The CDR3 contains 13 residues. Germline V gene sequence: CDR1 LGHDT, CDR2 YNNKEL (reference sequence). The chain's CDR3 is CASSQEGGTEAFF. Here the CDR3 DNA reads TGTGCCAGCAGCCAAGAAGGGGGCACTGAAGCTTTCTTT.

The gene calls are TRBV5-1 and TRBJ2-5; 7 bases fit TRBD1. Losses at the gene ends were 4 bases for V and 5 bases for J; bases not matched to a gene: 5. CDR1 and CDR2 from the germline V gene are SGHRS and YFSETQ. This CDR3 is 13 amino acids long. The CDR3 reads CASSRDSLETQYF. CDR3 bases: TGCGCCAGCAGCAGGGACAGTCTGGAGACCCAGTACTTC.